This entry concerns a single TCR beta chain. Its antigen is undetermined. In this CDR3 the conserved last residue, phenylalanine or tryptophan, is missing, so a read error is likely. This sample is drawn from a study of Graves' ophthalmopathy and Graves' hyperthyroidism. Overall study findings and caveats: Prediction of ophthalmopathy progression reached 70.59% sensitivity and nearly 75% specificity.

Amplified TCR beta CDR3 regions were obtained using RNA transcripts as template. RT-PCR was first run with HTBI primers, then multiplex PCR in a second round. TCRdb fed the multiplex PCR reads into MiXCR, producing one record per CDR3 protein. The sample holds roughly 51,000 distinct CDR3 sequences, about 50% seen once. Germline V gene data show CDR1 as SQVTM and CDR2 as ANQGSEA. The CDR3 is 19 amino acids. V lost 6 bases to trimming and J lost 4 bases, with 34 bases between them. V gene TRBV29-1 combines with J gene TRBJ2-7, with D possibly being TRBD2 (5 bases). What was sequenced was peripheral blood. This sequence was found in an adult man with Graves' ophthalmopathy. The CDR3: CSVRRAVTEALAVGYEQYL. DNA of the CDR3: TGCAGCGTCCGGCGGGCGGTGACTGAAGCTTTAGCTGTGGGGTACGAGCAGTACCTC.